These T cell receptor beta chains were read from a single sample in a study of somatic mutations in cytotoxic T cells in rheumatoid arthritis. Clones were read by immunoSEQ multiplex PCR, and TCRdb kept only the in-frame ones, dropping some. This sample yields some 10,000 clones, of which 81% are seen a single time; 15% to 20% belongs to the top ten. The sample taken for sequencing was CD8+ T cells sorted from blood. Receptors originate from a woman aged 50 to 60 in good health. CDR3s include the opening cysteine and the closing phenylalanine or tryptophan. The size entry is marked missing in some rows and otherwise reads once, few, many or a size class.

v_call: TRBV7-8
j_call: TRBJ2-7
clone_size: -
cdr3_length: 15
cdr3_aa: CASSTMPWGESEQYF

v_call: TRBV10-1
j_call: TRBJ2-7
clone_size: -
cdr3_length: 16
cdr3_aa: CASIPHRDGGSYEQYF

v_call: TRBV5-4
j_call: TRBJ2-5
clone_size: -
cdr3_length: 16
cdr3_aa: CASSLGAGGPLETQYF

v_call: TRBV6-4
j_call: TRBJ2-1
clone_size: few
cdr3_length: 15
cdr3_aa: CASSEEGAGGHEQFF

v_call: TRBV9
j_call: TRBJ2-5
clone_size: -
cdr3_length: 13
cdr3_aa: CASSASGGETQYF

v_call: TRBV9
j_call: -
clone_size: -
cdr3_length: 15
cdr3_aa: CASSVVAGGPVEQYF

v_call: TRBV9
j_call: TRBJ2-3
clone_size: -
cdr3_length: 16
cdr3_aa: CASSVGGGAVTDTQYF

v_call: TRBV5-4
j_call: TRBJ1-2
clone_size: -
cdr3_length: 13
cdr3_aa: CAVELRGLHGYTF

v_call: TRBV27
j_call: TRBJ1-2
clone_size: -
cdr3_length: 15
cdr3_aa: CASSETGATNYGYTF

v_call: TRBV27
j_call: TRBJ2-3
clone_size: -
cdr3_length: 17
cdr3_aa: CASSLSTSGRAAATQYF

v_call: TRBV6-6
j_call: TRBJ2-5
clone_size: -
cdr3_length: 15
cdr3_aa: CASSYSMEGGETQYF

v_call: TRBV19
j_call: TRBJ1-1
clone_size: -
cdr3_length: 14
cdr3_aa: CASSIGQEDTEAFF

v_call: TRBV7-9
j_call: TRBJ2-7
clone_size: -
cdr3_length: 17
cdr3_aa: CASSLAGIAVAGYEQYF

v_call: TRBV6-6
j_call: -
clone_size: -
cdr3_length: 14
cdr3_aa: CASSPREANDEQYF

v_call: TRBV11-2
j_call: TRBJ1-2
clone_size: -
cdr3_length: 17
cdr3_aa: CASSSWDRDPVNYGYTF

v_call: TRBV28
j_call: TRBJ2-5
clone_size: once
cdr3_length: 15
cdr3_aa: CASSPGTGREETQYF

v_call: TRBV6-1
j_call: TRBJ2-5
clone_size: -
cdr3_length: 15
cdr3_aa: CASSEATPGWETQYF

v_call: TRBV5-1
j_call: TRBJ2-5
clone_size: few
cdr3_length: 13
cdr3_aa: CASSFPGEETQYF

v_call: TRBV10-1
j_call: TRBJ2-7
clone_size: -
cdr3_length: 14
cdr3_aa: CASSESTLAHEQYF

v_call: TRBV4-3
j_call: TRBJ2-4
clone_size: few
cdr3_length: 15
cdr3_aa: CASSPGTGTKNIQYF

v_call: TRBV7-8
j_call: TRBJ2-2
clone_size: -
cdr3_length: 12
cdr3_aa: CASSRQPGELFF

v_call: TRBV11-2
j_call: TRBJ2-3
clone_size: -
cdr3_length: 15
cdr3_aa: CASSFGGTSTDTQYF

v_call: TRBV30
j_call: TRBJ1-5
clone_size: -
cdr3_length: 17
cdr3_aa: CAWAKPRDSFHNQPQHF

v_call: TRBV27
j_call: TRBJ2-3
clone_size: -
cdr3_length: 11
cdr3_aa: CASSLTDTQYF

v_call: TRBV7-8
j_call: TRBJ2-7
clone_size: -
cdr3_length: 15
cdr3_aa: CASSFSDGSSYEQYF

v_call: TRBV11-2
j_call: TRBJ1-2
clone_size: -
cdr3_length: 14
cdr3_aa: CASSVGFSGYGYTF

v_call: TRBV6-6
j_call: TRBJ2-3
clone_size: -
cdr3_length: 13
cdr3_aa: CASLGGGTDTQYF

v_call: TRBV27
j_call: TRBJ2-1
clone_size: -
cdr3_length: 13
cdr3_aa: CASSLGTGNEQFF

v_call: TRBV11-2
j_call: TRBJ1-3
clone_size: -
cdr3_length: 16
cdr3_aa: CASSLGTGLSGNTIYF

v_call: TRBV9
j_call: TRBJ2-6
clone_size: few
cdr3_length: 14
cdr3_aa: CASSVASGANVLTF

v_call: TRBV18
j_call: TRBJ2-5
clone_size: -
cdr3_length: 13
cdr3_aa: CASSMGAGETQYF

v_call: TRBV7-2
j_call: TRBJ2-2
clone_size: once
cdr3_length: 16
cdr3_aa: CASSPWTSDNTGELFF

v_call: TRBV6-6
j_call: TRBJ2-7
clone_size: -
cdr3_length: 11
cdr3_aa: CASSYHSEQYF

v_call: TRBV6-5
j_call: -
clone_size: -
cdr3_length: 15
cdr3_aa: CASSYSGRPTYEQYF

v_call: TRBV7-9
j_call: TRBJ2-7
clone_size: -
cdr3_length: 15
cdr3_aa: CASSPRDRVPYEQYF

v_call: TRBV19
j_call: TRBJ1-2
clone_size: -
cdr3_length: 15
cdr3_aa: CASSMADRANYGYTF

v_call: TRBV5-6
j_call: TRBJ2-3
clone_size: -
cdr3_length: 15
cdr3_aa: CASSSEGLAPDTQYF

v_call: TRBV13
j_call: TRBJ2-7
clone_size: -
cdr3_length: 14
cdr3_aa: CASSHPDTAYEQYF

v_call: TRBV11-2
j_call: TRBJ2-7
clone_size: -
cdr3_length: 12
cdr3_aa: CASSPGSHEQYF

v_call: TRBV7-6
j_call: TRBJ2-7
clone_size: -
cdr3_length: 13
cdr3_aa: CASSPDRGYEQYF

v_call: TRBV11-2
j_call: TRBJ2-2
clone_size: -
cdr3_length: 15
cdr3_aa: CASSLSYESTGELFF